The clone carrying this T cell receptor beta chain was recorded once. The antigen remains unidentified. This entry belongs to a study of T cell responses to AZD1222 COVID-19 vaccine. The study, taken as a whole, reports: Repertoire sampling occurred only after the peak T cell response. Rises in breadth and depth of Spike-specific TCRs came after two AZD1222 doses. The donor cohort was predominantly white British with a female majority, and clonal diversity may have been underestimated.

Generated by immunoSEQ multiplex PCR, the TCRdb table keeps only in-frame clones and is missing some. The repertoire holds about 130,000 clones, with more than 90% as singletons. The specimen was peripheral blood, collected 28 days after the second AZD1222 dose. The clonotype originates from an adult who received the AZD1222 COVID-19 vaccine.

CDR3 sequence: CASRDSFWGNQPQHF. The CDR3 DNA reads TGTGCCAGCAGGGACAGTTTCTGGGGCAATCAGCCCCAGCATTTT. The gene calls are TRBV2 and TRBJ1-5; a weak D match, TRBD1 (6 bases). The CDR3 runs to 15 residues. V gave up 6 bases and J gave up 2 bases, with 14 bases separating them. The V gene's germline CDR1 is SNHLY and CDR2 FYNNEI. The full variable domain, rest sourced from reference TRBV2 and TRBJ1-5, is EPEVTQTPSHQVTQMGQEVILRCVPISNHLYFYWYRQILGQKVEFLVSFYNNEISEKSEIFDDQFSVERPDGSNFTLKIRSTKLEDSAMYFCASRDSFWGNQPQHFGDGTRLSIL.